These 25 T cell receptor beta chains share one sample of origin, sequenced in a study of shared clonotypes between healthy human individuals. Only in-frame clones appear in the TCRdb table, and some are missing; sequencing was by immunoSEQ multiplex PCR. The table has under 1,100,000 clones, around 74% seen once. The specimen sequenced was memory CD4+ T cells sorted from blood. Subset described: CD45RA-negative fraction. These receptors were taken from a man aged 18 to 30 in good health.

CDR3 nucleotides: TGTGCCAGCAGCTTAGATGCTGTTGTCACCGGGGAGCTGTTTTTT. It is translated as CASSLDAVVTGELFF. The rearrangement uses TRBV7-2 and TRBJ2-2; D gene uncertain. The CDR3 spans 15 residues. The germline V gene has CDR1 SGHTA and CDR2 FQGNSA. Trimming pared 1 base from V and 4 bases from J, leaving 10 bases between.

Turning to this clone: The same CDR3 also results from other DNA sequences found in this sample. The chain joins TRBV18 to TRBJ1-4, with no clear D. V was pared by 2 bases and J by 8 bases, with 9 bases between. Germline assignment: CDR1 KGHSH and CDR2 LQKENI. CDR3 length: 13 amino acids. CDR3 nucleotide sequence: TGTGCCAGCTCACCAGGGCAAAACGAAAAACTGTTTTTT. It is translated as CASSPGQNEKLFF.

This chain links TRBV30 with TRBJ1-2; tentatively, D is TRBD1 (5 bases). V was pared by 2 bases and J by 1 base, with 11 bases between. CDR3 length: 14 amino acids. The germline CDR1 and CDR2 sequences are GTSNPN and SVGIG (reference sequence). The CDR3 DNA follows: TGTGCCTGGAGTAAGGGGTGGAATAACTATGGCTACACCTTC. Translating gives CAWSKGWNNYGYTF.

This clone was observed once. This sequence joins TRBV2 and TRBJ2-1; D remains unclear. V lost 6 bases to trimming and J lost 0 bases, with 12 bases between them. The CDR3 extends over 15 amino acids. CDR1 is SNHLY, CDR2 FYNNEI, per germline. CDR3 in amino acids: CASRGRANSYNEQFF. DNA for the CDR3: TGTGCCAGCAGGGGAAGAGCAAACTCCTACAATGAGCAGTTCTTC.

The chain combines TRBV2 with TRBJ2-5; D gene ambiguous. CDR1 and CDR2 (germline): SNHLY, FYNNEI. The CDR3 runs 13 residues. V was cut by 8 bases and J by 2 bases, with 12 bases left in between. The CDR3, as DNA: TGTGCCAGCCAGTTTGAGAAACAAGAGACCCAGTACTTC. Translation gives CASQFEKQETQYF.

The chain is built from TRBV18 and TRBJ1-1; D gene uncertain. Per the germline V gene, CDR1 is KGHSH and CDR2 is LQKENI. V was pared by 0 bases and J by 0 bases, with 5 bases between. The CDR3 consists of 14 residues. In nucleotides, the CDR3 is TGTGCCAGCTCACCACCGGGGATGAACACTGAAGCTTTCTTT. It translates to CASSPPGMNTEAFF. Variable domain in full (rest from reference TRBV18 and TRBJ1-1): NAGVMQNPRHLVRRRGQEARLRCSPMKGHSHVYWYRQLPEEGLKFMVYLQKENIIDESGMPKERFSAEFPKEGPSILRIQQVVRGDSAAYFCASSPPGMNTEAFFGQGTRLTVV.

This clone turned up a few times. This chain connects TRBV11-2 to TRBJ2-3, with 10 bases aligning to TRBD2. CDR3 length equals 16 residues. Germline-derived CDR1 and CDR2 are SGHAT and FQNNGV. J was trimmed by 1 base and V by 3 bases; bases with no gene match: 4. DNA of the CDR3: TGTGCCAGCAGCTTGCTAGCGGGAGCGGGCACAGATACGCAGTATTTT. Its translation: CASSLLAGAGTDTQYF.

The gene calls are TRBV6-1 and TRBJ2-3; D remains unclear. With 6 bases removed from V and 1 base from J, the gap between germline ends came to 11 bases. CDR3 length: 14 amino acids. Germline V gene lookup returns CDR1 MNHNS and CDR2 SASEGT. This CDR3 reads CASSPRPGTDTQYF. As DNA, the CDR3 is TGTGCCAGCAGCCCCCGGCCGGGCACAGATACGCAGTATTTT.

This clone was seen just once. The chain links TRBV7-2 to TRBJ2-2; D could derive from TRBD1 or TRBD2 (5 bases each). Germline-derived CDR1 and CDR2 are SGHTA and FQGNSA. V was trimmed by 5 bases and J by 4 bases, leaving 8 bases between them. This CDR3 region has 13 residues. The CDR3 protein is CASSGTGTGELFF. CDR3 coding DNA: TGTGCCAGCAGCGGGACGGGCACCGGGGAGCTGTTTTTT.

The table lists this clone with a few counts. The genes are TRBV4-1 and TRBJ1-6; D remains unclear. The CDR3 is 14 amino acids. Germline CDR1 and CDR2: MGHRA and YSYEKL. With 0 bases removed from V and 12 bases from J, the gap between germline ends came to 12 bases. The CDR3, as DNA: TGCGCCAGCAGCCAAGATCTGGGCACGCAACCCCTCCACTTT. Translating it yields CASSQDLGTQPLHF.

The chain is built from TRBV6-1 and TRBJ1-3; D not certain. The CDR3 runs to 13 residues. Per germline, CDR1 MNHNS and CDR2 SASEGT. Trimming removed 5 bases from V and 3 bases from J, with 8 bases in between. The CDR3 protein is CASSQTHGNTIYF. The CDR3, as DNA: TGTGCCAGCAGTCAGACACATGGAAACACCATATATTTT.

A few counts support this clone. The chain joins TRBV5-6 to TRBJ2-7; D is unclear. CDR1 is SGHDT and CDR2 is YYEEEE in the germline V gene. This CDR3 contains 12 residues. Deletions cut 1 base from V and 4 bases from J, with 6 bases between. The CDR3 loop reads CASSLSQYEQYF. CDR3 coding DNA: TGTGCCAGCAGCTTGAGCCAGTACGAGCAGTACTTC. The full variable domain, rest sourced from reference TRBV5-6 and TRBJ2-7, is DAGVTQSPTHLIKTRGQQVTLRCSPKSGHDTVSWYQQALGQGPQFIFQYYEEEERQRGNFPDRFSGHQFPNYSSELNVNALLLGDSALYLCASSLSQYEQYFGPGTRLTVT.

This rearrangement joins TRBV5-3 to TRBJ1-1; D possibly corresponds to TRBD1 (6 bases). TRBV5-3 is placed among ORFs of uncertain function. The V end lost 3 bases, the J end lost 3 bases, and 18 bases lay between the germline ends. CDR3 length: 16 amino acids. The CDR3 loop is CARSSRRGGRDTEAFF. Written as DNA, the CDR3 is TGTGCCAGAAGCTCCCGCAGGGGTGGCAGGGACACTGAAGCTTTCTTT.

J is TRBJ1-5 and V is TRBV21-1; TRBD1 is the table's D call and was not checked against the DNA. TRBV21-1 represents a pseudogene. CDR3 length: 17 amino acids. The CDR3 DNA follows: TGTGCCAGCAGCAAAGGGGACAGGGGGCTGAGCAATCAGCCCCAGCATTTT. It yields the protein CASSKGDRGLSNQPQHF.

The chain is built from TRBV7-6 and TRBJ2-7; no clear D. Trimming left V 0 bases short and J 5 bases short, with 2 bases between. CDR3 length: 11 residues. The germline CDR1 and CDR2 sequences are SGHVS and FNYEAQ. The CDR3 protein is CASSLADEQYF. For the CDR3, the DNA is TGTGCCAGCAGCTTAGCGGACGAGCAGTACTTC. Variable domain in full (rest from reference TRBV7-6 and TRBJ2-7): GAGVSQSPRYKVTKRGQDVALRCDPISGHVSLYWYRQALGQGPEFLTYFNYEAQQDKSGLPNDRFSAERPEGSISTLTIQRTEQRDSAMYRCASSLADEQYFGPGTRLTVT.

A single count supports this clone. V usage is TRBV7-9 and J usage is TRBJ2-2, with D perhaps TRBD1 (6 bases). V lost 0 bases and J 5 bases, leaving 10 bases between the germline ends. The CDR3 is made up of 15 amino acids. Germline CDR1 and CDR2: SEHNR and FQNEAQ (reference sequence). The CDR3 sequence is CASSLAAGETGELFF. CDR3 nucleotides: TGTGCCAGCAGCTTAGCGGCAGGGGAGACCGGGGAGCTGTTTTTT.

V usage is TRBV5-6 and J usage is TRBJ1-3, with TRBD1 identical over 8 bases. CDR1 and CDR2 (germline): SGHDT, YYEEEE. The CDR3 contains 16 residues. V lost 2 bases and J lost 4; bases outside the gene matches: 8. The CDR3 DNA sequence: TGTGCCAGCAGCTTCCGGGACAGGACATTCGGAAACACCATATATTTT. Encoded protein: CASSFRDRTFGNTIYF.

The V and J genes are TRBV10-3 and TRBJ1-4; D might be TRBD1 (5 bases). V was pared by 8 bases and J by 4 bases, with 17 bases between. Germline V gives CDR1 ENHRY, CDR2 SYGVKD. The CDR3 has 15 residues. CDR3 residues: CAIGKTGTGNEKLFF. The CDR3, as DNA: TGTGCCATCGGAAAAACCGGGACTGGTAATGAAAAACTGTTTTTT.

The rearrangement links TRBV4-1 to TRBJ1-1; 12 positions match TRBD1. This CDR3 is built from 19 residues. Germline lookup yields CDR1 MGHRA and CDR2 YSYEKL. V shed 0 bases and J 5 bases; nucleotides not matched to a gene: 13. The CDR3 DNA sequence: TGCGCCAGCAGCCAAGATAACTACCCCGGGGACAGGGGGCGAACTGAAGCTTTCTTT. This encodes CASSQDNYPGDRGRTEAFF.

This chain uses TRBV7-9 with TRBJ2-7, with TRBD1 identical over 11 bases. The CDR3 is 15 residues long. Germline V lookup: CDR1 SEHNR, CDR2 FQNEAQ (reference sequence). V shed 5 bases and J 4 bases; nucleotides not matched to a gene: 7. In DNA, the CDR3 is TGTGCCAGCAGCGCAGGACAGGGGGCTCTGTACGAGCAGTACTTC. It encodes CASSAGQGALYEQYF.

The CDR3 nucleotides are TGTGCCAGCAGCTTAGCGGTAACGACCGAGGGCGGCTACACCTTC. This encodes CASSLAVTTEGGYTF. The V call is TRBV7-8, the J call TRBJ1-2, with D unclear. Germline V gene sequence: CDR1 SGHVS, CDR2 FQNEAQ. The V gene lost 0 bases and the J gene lost 8 bases, with 16 bases spanning the gap. The CDR3 runs 15 residues.

This clone has just one count. A much larger clonotype is one base distant, so this may be a read error. Distinct nucleotide sequences in the sample also encode this CDR3. The chain recombines TRBV11-2 with TRBJ1-5; D is uncertain. V was trimmed by 2 bases and J by 4 bases, leaving 6 bases between them. The CDR3 totals 13 residues. In germline, CDR1 is SGHAT, CDR2 FQNNGV. The CDR3 DNA sequence: TGTGCCAGCAGCTTAACGGGTAATCAGCCCCAGCATTTT. It codes for CASSLTGNQPQHF.

The CDR3 nucleotides are TGCGCCAGCCAGGACAGCCAGAACACTGAAGCTTTCTTT. Protein: CASQDSQNTEAFF. The chain couples TRBV5-1 to TRBJ1-1, with TRBD1 as a possible D gene (6 bases). Germline V gene lookup returns CDR1 SGHRS and CDR2 YFSETQ. Trimming shortened V by 7 bases and J by 1 base, and 11 bases separated the two germline ends. This CDR3 is built from 13 residues.

The chain recombines TRBV4-1 with TRBJ1-1; 8 bases agree with TRBD1. The CDR3 consists of 15 residues. The V gene end was trimmed by 0 bases and the J gene end by 9 bases; junction bases not matched to a gene: 9. Germline CDR1 MGHRA, CDR2 YSYEKL. The CDR3 is CASSQDGSGGGKAFF. The CDR3 nucleotides read TGCGCCAGCAGCCAAGATGGGTCAGGGGGCGGTAAAGCTTTCTTT.

This clone was detected only a few times. V usage is TRBV28 and J usage is TRBJ1-2, with D maybe TRBD1 (5 bases). V lost 4 bases and J 1 base, leaving 10 bases between the germline ends. Germline CDR1 and CDR2: MDHEN and SYDVKM. The CDR3 extends over 14 amino acids. The DNA for the CDR3 is TGTGCCAGCAGTTCGTCAGGGTTTAACTATGGCTACACCTTC. Translating it yields CASSSSGFNYGYTF.